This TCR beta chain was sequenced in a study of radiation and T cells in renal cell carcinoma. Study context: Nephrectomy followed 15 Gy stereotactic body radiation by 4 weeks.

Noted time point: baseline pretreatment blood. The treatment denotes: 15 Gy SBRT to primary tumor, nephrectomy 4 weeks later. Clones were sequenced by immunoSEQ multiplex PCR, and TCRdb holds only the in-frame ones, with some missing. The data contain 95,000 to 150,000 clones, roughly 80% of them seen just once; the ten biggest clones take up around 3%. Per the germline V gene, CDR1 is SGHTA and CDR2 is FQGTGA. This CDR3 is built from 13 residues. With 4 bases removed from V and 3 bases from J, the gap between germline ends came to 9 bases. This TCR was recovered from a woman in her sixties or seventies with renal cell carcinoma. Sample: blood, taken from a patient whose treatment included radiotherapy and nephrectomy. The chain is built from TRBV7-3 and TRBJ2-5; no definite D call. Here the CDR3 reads CASSSGSKETQYF. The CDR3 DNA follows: TGTGCCAGCAGCTCCGGCTCCAAAGAGACCCAGTACTTC.